The 9 T cell receptor beta chains below all came from one sample that was sequenced in a study of blood T cells in healthy people across ages. It was with a sample-barcoded 5' primer and a J-beta primer mix that a second PCR of roughly 6 to 12 cycles was run. TCRdb itself ran the 5' RACE reads through MiXCR, one entry per CDR3 protein. Here the sample spans some 1.5 million distinct CDR3 sequences, roughly 27% being singletons. Sample: blood. The receptors derive from a woman younger than 45 in good health.

CDR3 sequence (DNA): TGTACCAGCAGCCGACCACCCTACAATGAGCAGTTCTTC. This encodes CTSSRPPYNEQFF. The chain uses TRBV7-2 and TRBJ2-1; D gene unclear. CDR1 is SGHTA and CDR2 is FQGNSA in the germline V gene. The CDR3 consists of 13 residues. Trimming removed 5 bases from V and 2 bases from J, with 7 bases in between.

This clonotype appeared a few times. This sequence joins TRBV20-1 and TRBJ2-5, with a weak D call TRBD1 (6 bases). The CDR3 extends over 15 amino acids. V lost 0 bases, J lost 3 bases, and 14 bases lay in between. The germline V gene has CDR1 DFQATT and CDR2 SNEGSKA (reference sequence). The CDR3 DNA reads as TGCAGTGCTAGAGATCTTTTTCGGACAGAAGAGACCCAGTACTTC. Its protein product is CSARDLFRTEETQYF.

This clonotype was picked up a small number of times. The chain employs TRBV5-1 and TRBJ1-1; TRBD1 matches 9 bases. From germline, CDR1 is SGHRS and CDR2 YFSETQ. Losses at the gene ends were 2 bases for V and 1 base for J; bases not matched to a gene: 9. This CDR3 region has 17 residues. CDR3 sequence (DNA): TGCGCCAGCAGCTTTCTTGGGACAGGGATCGCGAACACTGAAGCTTTCTTT. This codes for CASSFLGTGIANTEAFF.

The genes are TRBV5-1 and TRBJ1-5; D may be TRBD1 (6 bases). V lost 0 bases and J 11 bases, leaving 12 bases between the germline ends. Germline V lookup: CDR1 SGHRS, CDR2 YFSETQ. The CDR3 extends over 13 amino acids. The CDR3 sequence: CASSLAGGGAQHF. The CDR3 DNA reads TGCGCCAGCAGCTTGGCCGGAGGGGGGGCCCAGCATTTT.

As regards this clonotype: A read error may be the cause here, since a much bigger clone is one base away. The rearrangement links TRBV7-2 to TRBJ2-1; D is unresolved. This CDR3 comprises 13 residues. Germline CDR1 is SGHTA and CDR2 is FQGNSA. In nucleotides, the CDR3 is TGTGCCAGCAGCGGCCGCTCCTGCAATGAGCAGTTCTTC. Translating it yields CASSGRSCNEQFF.

There are a few counts of this clonotype. V gene TRBV24-1 combines with J gene TRBJ2-1; D tentatively fits TRBD1 or TRBD2 (5 bases each). This CDR3 region has 15 residues. The germline CDR1 and CDR2 sequences are KGHDR and SFDVKD. V lost 7 bases and J lost 3, with 15 bases in between. CDR3 sequence: CATSNPGPGYNEQFF. DNA for the CDR3: TGTGCCACCAGCAATCCGGGACCCGGCTACAATGAGCAGTTCTTC.

A note on this clonotype: This likely comes from a read error, as the CDR3 has no conserved phenylalanine or tryptophan at its end. This rearrangement joins TRBV7-9 to TRBJ2-1, with TRBD2 matching over 9 bases. Trimming at V came to 8 bases and at J to 7 bases, leaving 6 bases not matched to a gene. The CDR3 has 13 residues. Germline V gene lookup returns CDR1 SEHNR and CDR2 FQNEAQ (reference sequence). CDR3 loop: CASRRTSVNEQFV. CDR3 in DNA: TGTGCCAGCCGAAGGACTAGCGTGAATGAGCAGTTCGTC.

This clonotype was observed once. A much larger clone sits a single nucleotide away, making a read error possible. This chain uses TRBV5-4 with TRBJ1-6; 7 bases line up with TRBD1. J gave up 8 bases and V 4 bases, and 6 bases lay outside the gene matches. The CDR3 contains 14 residues. Germline CDR1 reads SGHNT; CDR2 reads YYREEE (reference sequence). In DNA form, the CDR3 reads TGTGCCAGCAGCGACCGGGACAGTGATTCACCCCTCCACTTT. Protein sequence: CASSDRDSDSPLHF.

Worth noting for this clonotype: A read error may explain this, as a much larger clone is one base away. The chain is built from TRBV4-1 and TRBJ1-5; D gene unclear. Germline lookup yields CDR1 MGHRA and CDR2 YSYEKL. The CDR3 totals 14 residues. V was pared by 1 base and J by 7 bases, with 11 bases between. Here the CDR3 reads CASSQGAGTQPQHF. The CDR3 nucleotides read TGCGCCAGCAGCCAAGGCGCGGGCACGCAGCCCCAGCATTTT.